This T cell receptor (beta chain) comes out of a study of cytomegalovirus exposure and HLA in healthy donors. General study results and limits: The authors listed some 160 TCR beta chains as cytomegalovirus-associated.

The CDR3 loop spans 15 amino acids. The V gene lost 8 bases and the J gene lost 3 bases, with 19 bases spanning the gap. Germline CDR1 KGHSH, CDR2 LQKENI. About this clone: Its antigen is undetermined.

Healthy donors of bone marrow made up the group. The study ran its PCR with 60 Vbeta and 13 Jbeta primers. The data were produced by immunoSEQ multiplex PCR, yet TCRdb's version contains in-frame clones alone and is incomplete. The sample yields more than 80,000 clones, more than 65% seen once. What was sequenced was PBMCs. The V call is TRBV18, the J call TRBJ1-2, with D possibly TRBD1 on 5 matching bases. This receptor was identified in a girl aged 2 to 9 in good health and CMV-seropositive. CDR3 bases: TGTGCCAGCAGACCCTTCGGGGGAGGAGACTATGGCTACACCTTC. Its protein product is CASRPFGGGDYGYTF.